A selection of T cell receptor beta chains follows, all from one sample in a study of T cell clusters in autoimmune cytopenias. Following a re-call of the multiplex PCR reads, TCRdb has one entry per CDR3 protein and lacks DNA. The table for this sample gives roughly 4,700 distinct CDR3 sequences. These data were also filed under a second study, of T cell repertoires in aging, cancer and after chemotherapy.

Sequences were obtained from peripheral blood. The origin of the receptors is a human donor in good health. CDR3s include the opening cysteine and the closing phenylalanine or tryptophan. Each record gives: J gene, clone size, V gene, CDR3 protein. Expanded clones are given a class, and other clones once, few, many or no size at all.

TRBJ1-1,-,TRBV19,CASRVAGDTGTEAFF
TRBJ2-3,-,TRBV11-2,CASSVGTSGATDTQYF
TRBJ2-7,-,TRBV12-3/TRBV12-4,CASSFADRRYEQYF
TRBJ2-7,large,TRBV29-1,CSVEEGQPHEQYF
TRBJ1-2,-,TRBV12-3/TRBV12-4,CASSFEPSRGYTF
TRBJ1-6,-,TRBV7-6,CASSLARQGGSSPLHF
TRBJ1-2,-,TRBV27,CASSFIWLQTGGYTF
TRBJ1-2,-,TRBV19,CASSPYREKVNYGYTF
TRBJ2-5,medium-sized,TRBV6-6,CASKAASGYQETQYF
TRBJ2-7,-,TRBV27,CASSAGNIAGEQYF
TRBJ2-2,-,TRBV5-6,CASSSTGGASGELFF
TRBJ2-3,medium-sized,TRBV5-6,CASSIRRQGGSTDTQYF
TRBJ2-7,-,TRBV6-1,CAIPRGTAAYEQYF
TRBJ2-2,-,TRBV7-6,CASSLMRGGPLITGELFF
TRBJ2-2,medium-sized,TRBV27,CASSFGTGNTGELFF
TRBJ1-1,medium-sized,TRBV5-4,CASSSGAGGYTEAFF